The following is a T cell receptor beta chain sequence with its context. What it binds is not known. Germline CDR1 and CDR2: LNHDA and SQIVND (reference sequence). This CDR3 has 13 amino acids. The V and J ends lost 1 base and 11 bases respectively, with 14 bases between them. Treatment given: approximately 18 received Ad26.COV2.S at low or high dose, single or two shots; several received placebo; per-sample allocation not given. Material that was analyzed had been drawn on day 63 after the first vaccine or placebo injection. This adult donor, from Boston, was 18-55 years old. The data belong to a study of Ad26.COV2.S vaccination and SARS-CoV-2 variants. Regarding the study as a whole: Vaccinees displayed broader spike-specific TCR repertoires than placebo recipients. Substantial post-vaccination breadth of spike-specific CD8+ and CD4+ T cell responses was reported. It was found that vaccine and placebo recipients had similar non-spike TCR breadth.

Clones were sequenced by immunoSEQ multiplex PCR, and TCRdb holds only the in-frame ones, with some missing. The sample lists some 300,000 clones, around 84% occurring once. This receptor was obtained from a person aged 18 to 65 who received the Ad26.COV2.S COVID-19 vaccine or a placebo. Sequencing used peripheral blood, obtained in a trial of Ad26.COV2.S vaccine versus placebo. The chain has TRBV19 and TRBJ1-1, with D possibly being TRBD1 (5 bases). This chain's CDR3 is CASSIVGARGAFF. CDR3 nucleotide sequence: TGTGCCAGTAGTATAGTAGGGGCGCGGGGCGCTTTCTTT.